This T cell receptor (beta chain) originates from a study of blood T cell repertoires in COVID-19. The CDR3 consists of 14 residues. V was trimmed by 10 bases and J by 7 bases, leaving 17 bases between them. From germline, CDR1 is SNHLY and CDR2 FYNNEI. This table comes from immunoSEQ multiplex PCR, and its TCRdb copy is limited to in-frame clones, with some not included. The sample yields approximately 200,000 clones, 80% to 90% seen once. The TCR comes from a man aged 40-50 years who had recovered from COVID-19. This chain uses TRBV2 with TRBJ1-6; D uncertain. The sequencing sample was made of PBMCs or T cells enriched from blood (not recorded which). DNA of the CDR3: TGTGCCACCCTCCCGAGGGCGGACAATTCACCCCTCCACTTT. Residues: CATLPRADNSPLHF.